The text below deals with one T cell receptor (beta chain). As yet, its antigen is unknown. The data were obtained in a study of cytomegalovirus exposure and HLA in healthy donors. Study-wide background: Sequencing of roughly 180 million T cells in an earlier analysis found 100 million or so unique TCR beta sequences.

Findings and limits, study-wide: A later analysis reported that several of the most significant clusters appeared to be linked to common viral pathogens, among them Epstein-Barr virus. Sequencing probably produced one cluster of sequence variants that were highly shared. The records held CMV serostatus as the only immune exposure information.

Vbeta (60) and Jbeta (13) primers were used in the PCR. Generated by immunoSEQ multiplex PCR, the TCRdb table keeps only in-frame clones and is missing some. Across 150,000 to 200,000 clones, the top ten clones capture 6.5% of the sample. This sequence originates from a man aged 25-45 years in good health and CMV-seronegative. Material: PBMCs.

The CDR3, as DNA: TGTGCCAGCAGCTTATATGAGGGAGCGAACTCCTACGAGCAGTACTTC. Residues: CASSLYEGANSYEQYF. The gene calls are TRBV11-2 and TRBJ2-7, with D possibly TRBD2 on 5 matching bases. Trimming left V 2 bases short and J 0 bases short, with 14 bases between. The CDR3 consists of 16 residues. CDR1 and CDR2 from the germline V gene are SGHAT and FQNNGV. The full variable domain, completed using reference TRBV11-2 and TRBJ2-7, is EAGVAQSPRYKIIEKRQSVAFWCNPISGHATLYWYQQILGQGPKLLIQFQNNGVVDDSQLPKDRFSAERLKGVDSTLKIQPAKLEDSAVYLCASSLYEGANSYEQYFGPGTRLTVT.